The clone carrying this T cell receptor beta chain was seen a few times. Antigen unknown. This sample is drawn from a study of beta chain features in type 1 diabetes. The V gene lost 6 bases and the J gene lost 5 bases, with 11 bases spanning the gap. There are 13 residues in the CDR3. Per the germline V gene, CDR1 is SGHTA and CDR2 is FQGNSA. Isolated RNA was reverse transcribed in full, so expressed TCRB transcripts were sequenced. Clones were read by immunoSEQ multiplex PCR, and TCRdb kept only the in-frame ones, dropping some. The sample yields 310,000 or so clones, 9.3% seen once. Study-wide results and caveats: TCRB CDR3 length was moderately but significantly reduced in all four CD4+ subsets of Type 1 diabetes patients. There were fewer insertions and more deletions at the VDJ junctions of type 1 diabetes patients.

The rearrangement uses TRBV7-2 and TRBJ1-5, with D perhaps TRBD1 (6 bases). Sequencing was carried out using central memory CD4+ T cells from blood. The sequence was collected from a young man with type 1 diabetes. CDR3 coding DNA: TGTGCCAGCAGGCAGGGGAGGGATCAGCCCCAGCATTTT. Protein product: CASRQGRDQPQHF.